The 15 T cell receptor beta chains below all came from one sample that was sequenced in a study of blood T cell repertoires in COVID-19. Clones were read by immunoSEQ multiplex PCR, and TCRdb kept only the in-frame ones, dropping some. Of under 200,000 clones in the sample, approximately 88% were seen once. The sequenced sample was peripheral blood. The receptors originated from an elderly woman with active or convalescent COVID-19.

The chain combines TRBV4-3 with TRBJ1-3; D remains ambiguous. This CDR3 comprises 17 residues. Germline V CDR1 and CDR2: LGHNA, YSLEER. Trimming cost V 0 bases and J 0 bases, with 12 bases left between them. CDR3 region: CASSQDPQILSGNTIYF. CDR3 DNA: TGCGCCAGCAGCCAAGACCCGCAGATCCTCTCTGGAAACACCATATATTTT.

This rearrangement joins TRBV4-3 to TRBJ1-5; TRBD1 matches 10 bases. Looked up from germline, CDR1 is LGHNA and CDR2 is YSLEER. CDR3 length equals 17 residues. V trimming: 0 bases; J trimming: 7 bases; junction bases outside the gene matches: 9. CDR3 nucleotide sequence: TGCGCCAGCAGCCAAGATTCGGAGGGACAGGGGTTCCAGCCCCAGCATTTT. This gives the protein CASSQDSEGQGFQPQHF.

The CDR3 nucleotides read TGTGCCAGCAGAGACAGGGGAACTAATGAAAAACTGTTTTTT. It yields the protein CASRDRGTNEKLFF. The chain recombines TRBV2 with TRBJ1-4, with 8 bases identical to TRBD1. This CDR3 region has 14 residues. Germline CDR1 and CDR2: SNHLY and FYNNEI. V was clipped by 6 bases and J by 1 base; unmatched bases: 1.

The chain combines TRBV5-6 with TRBJ1-1; 8 nucleotides agree with TRBD1. This CDR3 is built from 16 residues. V lost 5 bases and J lost 5; bases outside the gene matches: 14. Germline-derived CDR1 and CDR2 are SGHDT and YYEEEE. The CDR3 reads CASSRTGLQHWTEAFF. In DNA, the CDR3 is TGTGCCAGCAGTCGGACAGGGTTGCAACACTGGACTGAAGCTTTCTTT.

This chain links TRBV11-3 with TRBJ1-1; 10 bases line up with TRBD1. This CDR3 spans 14 amino acids. The trim removed 1 base at V and 4 bases at J, leaving 0 bases unmatched. CDR1 and CDR2 (germline): SGHNT, YENEEA. CDR3 protein: CASSLGDRGTEAFF. CDR3 bases: TGTGCCAGCAGCTTAGGGGACAGGGGCACTGAAGCTTTCTTT.

The V call is TRBV27, the J call TRBJ2-1; 13 positions match TRBD2. The CDR3 loop spans 15 amino acids. CDR1 and CDR2 from the germline V gene are MNHEY and SMNVEV (reference sequence). Unmatched junction bases numbered 7, after V lost 5 bases and J lost 9 bases. The CDR3 region is CASSTLAGGPGEQFF. The CDR3 DNA reads TGTGCCAGCAGTACACTAGCGGGGGGGCCTGGTGAGCAGTTCTTC.

This clone came up a few times. This CDR3 reads CASRTPGWSTEAFF. The CDR3 DNA reads TGTGCCAGCAGAACGCCGGGGTGGAGCACTGAAGCTTTCTTT. This chain joins TRBV6-5 and TRBJ1-1; no clear D gene. Germline CDR1 MNHEY, CDR2 SVGAGI. This CDR3 region has 14 residues. V shed 6 bases and J shed 4 bases, with 15 bases lying between them.

This chain links TRBV7-9 with TRBJ2-3, with D possibly being TRBD2 (5 bases). The CDR3 is 15 amino acids. V was shortened by 0 bases and J by 2 bases, with 9 bases between the two germline ends. Germline assignment: CDR1 SEHNR and CDR2 FQNEAQ (reference sequence). CDR3 DNA: TGTGCCAGCAGCTTAGCGCTTAGCGCCACAGATACGCAGTATTTT. Protein: CASSLALSATDTQYF.

J is TRBJ2-5 and V is TRBV6-6; perhaps TRBD1 as D (7 bases). V shed 0 bases and J shed 5 bases, with 16 bases lying between them. The length of the CDR3 is 16 residues. Germline values: CDR1 MNHNY, CDR2 SVGAGI (reference sequence). In DNA form, the CDR3 reads TGTGCCAGCAGTTACTCGAGGCAAGCAGGGGGGGAGACCCAGTACTTC. Amino acid sequence: CASSYSRQAGGETQYF.

This clone has just a few counts. CDR3 bases: TGTGCCAGCAGGGTCACTAGCGCGAACACCGGGGAGCTGTTTTTT. It specifies CASRVTSANTGELFF. V and J are TRBV6-5 and TRBJ2-2, with 7 bases fitting TRBD2. Germline CDR1 MNHEY, CDR2 SVGAGI. Losses at the gene ends were 6 bases for V and 0 bases for J; bases not matched to a gene: 4. The CDR3 runs 15 residues.

CDR3: CAISESPGPGSGANVLTF. CDR3 bases: TGTGCCATCAGTGAGTCCCCAGGCCCTGGCTCTGGGGCCAACGTCCTGACTTTC. The V gene is TRBV10-3, the J gene TRBJ2-6; unclear D gene. V was trimmed by 0 bases and J by 0 bases, leaving 12 bases between them. The germline V gene has CDR1 ENHRY and CDR2 SYGVKD. CDR3 size: 18 residues.

This clone was seen more than once but under ten times. The chain links TRBV4-3 to TRBJ1-1; 7 bases agree with TRBD1. Per germline, CDR1 LGHNA and CDR2 YSLEER. The CDR3 length is 18 residues. V shed 4 bases, J shed 0 bases, and the junction held 14 bases outside the gene matches. The CDR3 nucleotides are TGCGCCAGCAGCCTTGGCCTAGGGGGCGCCAGGATGAACACTGAAGCTTTCTTT. Translated: CASSLGLGGARMNTEAFF.

The gene calls are TRBV11-2 and TRBJ1-1, with D hard to call. V lost 2 bases to trimming and J lost 0 bases, with 13 bases between them. The CDR3 is 16 amino acids. CDR1 and CDR2 from the germline V gene are SGHAT and FQNNGV. CDR3 loop: CASSLIAGYVNTEAFF. The CDR3 DNA sequence: TGTGCCAGCAGCTTAATAGCGGGATACGTGAACACTGAAGCTTTCTTT.

This chain uses TRBV9 with TRBJ1-2; 11 nucleotides align to TRBD1. The V gene end was trimmed by 1 base and the J gene end by 6 bases; junction bases not matched to a gene: 2. Germline V gene data show CDR1 as SGDLS and CDR2 as YYNGEE. The CDR3 totals 14 residues. This CDR3 reads CASSVQDRGHGYTF. The CDR3 bases are TGTGCCAGCAGCGTACAGGACAGGGGGCATGGCTACACCTTC.

This clone was detected once. The rearrangement uses TRBV18 and TRBJ2-5; 9 nucleotides line up with TRBD1. Germline V gene sequence: CDR1 KGHSH, CDR2 LQKENI. This CDR3 contains 14 residues. J gave up 5 bases and V 3 bases, and 4 bases lay outside the gene matches. The CDR3 sequence is CASSPGTGRETQYF. The CDR3, as DNA: TGTGCCAGCTCACCCGGGACAGGGAGGGAGACCCAGTACTTC.